This TCR beta chain stems from a study of blood T cell repertoires in COVID-19. About the study: T cells, B-cell-depleted T cells, or PBMCs supplied cDNA or gDNA.

Trimming cost V 4 bases and J 6 bases; bases outside gene matches: 9. Germline CDR1 is ENHRY and CDR2 is SYGVKD. The CDR3 has 16 amino acids. The recovered donors of Cohort 3 showed two negative PCRs, clearance, or symptom resolution. The assay was immunoSEQ multiplex PCR, and TCRdb's table has in-frame clones only and misses some. The sample yields around 170,000 clones, 87% seen once. The chain joins TRBV10-3 to TRBJ2-1; 10 nucleotides match TRBD2. Material for sequencing was PBMCs or T cells enriched from blood (not recorded which). The sequence was collected from a woman between 50 and 59 years old who had recovered from COVID-19. The CDR3 reads CAISVPEREGLNEQFF. The CDR3 coding sequence is TGTGCCATCAGTGTTCCCGAGCGGGAGGGCCTCAATGAGCAGTTCTTC.